Sequencing of this TCR beta chain was carried out in a study of blood T cell repertoires in COVID-19. Study as a whole: Samples representing acute and convalescent COVID-19 were sourced from the United States, Italy and Spain. Sources were T cells, B-cell-depleted T cells, or PBMCs; the material itself was cDNA or gDNA.

Original methodology: Cell counts per sample came from amplifying reference gene primers. The table came from immunoSEQ multiplex PCR; TCRdb's copy has only in-frame clones and leaves some out. V and J calls and clone size follow that table, whereas D and trimming were derived from the DNA. The sample lists about 160,000 clones; around 75% were seen once. Sequencing was done on a sample of peripheral blood. This receptor was identified in a woman of 80 years or more with acute or convalescent COVID-19.

CDR3 loop: CASSSDPKGGGGANVLTF. The CDR3 DNA is TGTGCCAGCAGCTCGGACCCAAAAGGGGGCGGTGGGGCCAACGTCCTGACTTTC. The chain joins TRBV5-6 to TRBJ2-6, with 7 nucleotides matching TRBD1. This CDR3 comprises 18 residues. V shed 3 bases, J shed 3 bases, and the junction held 12 bases outside the gene matches. Germline V CDR1 and CDR2: SGHDT, YYEEEE.